The 30 T cell receptor beta chains below come from one sample, sequenced in a study of control samples from healthy donors and cancer patients. Only in-frame clones appear in the TCRdb table, and some are missing; sequencing was by immunoSEQ multiplex PCR. The sample shows about 150,000 clones, 80% to 95% of them seen only once. Sequenced: blood. The receptors here all came from a woman aged 25 to 45 in good health.

The DNA for the CDR3 is TGTGCCAGCCGAGGGACGGTTACCTACGAGCAGTACTTC. This translates into CASRGTVTYEQYF. The chain employs TRBV11-2 and TRBJ2-7; D assignment may be TRBD1 or TRBD2 (5 bases each). The CDR3 loop spans 13 amino acids. The V gene's germline CDR1 is SGHAT and CDR2 FQNNGV. Trimming pared 8 bases from V and 2 bases from J, leaving 13 bases between.

The chain joins TRBV19 to TRBJ1-5, with D unclear. The germline V and J ends were trimmed by 4 bases and 3 bases, with 16 bases remaining between them. CDR3 length: 16 residues. The V gene's germline CDR1 is LNHDA and CDR2 SQIVND (reference sequence). The CDR3: CASSSPRRLINQPQHF. CDR3 DNA: TGTGCCAGTAGTAGCCCAAGGCGACTGATCAATCAGCCCCAGCATTTT.

The CDR3, as DNA: TGTGCCAGCAACCCCCCGGGGAGGACAGGCGAGCAGTACTTC. Translated, it gives CASNPPGRTGEQYF. The chain recombines TRBV7-2 with TRBJ2-7; possible D gene TRBD1, 7 bases. V gave up 7 bases and J gave up 6 bases, with 19 bases separating them. CDR1 and CDR2 from the germline V gene are SGHTA and FQGNSA. This CDR3 region has 14 residues.

Concerning this clone itself: This CDR3 is also generated by other DNA sequences in the sample. The genes are TRBV28 and TRBJ1-5; D is unresolved. The CDR3 spans 12 residues. Germline CDR1 MDHEN, CDR2 SYDVKM. V lost 2 bases and J 6 bases, leaving 5 bases between the germline ends. The CDR3 spells CASSLRGQPQHF. For the CDR3, the DNA is TGTGCCAGCAGTTTAAGAGGTCAGCCCCAGCATTTT.

On this clone: This CDR3 is also generated by other DNA sequences in the sample. The chain links TRBV19 to TRBJ2-3, with 9 bases lining up with TRBD2. The CDR3 has 17 residues. The V segment lost 4 bases and the J segment 4 bases; nucleotides outside the gene matches: 12. Germline CDR1 reads LNHDA; CDR2 reads SQIVND (reference sequence). The CDR3 nucleotides read TGTGCCAGTAGTACCCGGGGGCGGGAGGGTCCCGCAGATACGCAGTATTTT. It yields the protein CASSTRGREGPADTQYF. The whole variable domain, remainder taken from reference TRBV19 and TRBJ2-3, is DGGITQSPKYLFRKEGQNVTLSCEQNLNHDAMYWYRQDPGQGLRLIYYSQIVNDFQKGDIAEGYSVSREKKESFPLTVTSAQKNPTAFYLCASSTRGREGPADTQYFGPGTRLTVL.

This clone was picked up one time. J is TRBJ1-4 and V is TRBV19; D uncertain. The ends were cut back, 4 bases at V and 1 base at J, with 7 bases in the middle. Per germline, CDR1 LNHDA and CDR2 SQIVND (reference sequence). This CDR3 is built from 14 residues. CDR3 in DNA: TGTGCCAGTAGTACGGCCGTAACTAATGAAAAACTGTTTTTT. This codes for CASSTAVTNEKLFF. Together with reference TRBV19 and TRBJ1-4, the CDR3 gives the full variable domain: DGGITQSPKYLFRKEGQNVTLSCEQNLNHDAMYWYRQDPGQGLRLIYYSQIVNDFQKGDIAEGYSVSREKKESFPLTVTSAQKNPTAFYLCASSTAVTNEKLFFGSGTQLSVL.

The chain joins TRBV21-1 to TRBJ1-5; the table's D call, TRBD1, was not checked against the DNA. TRBV21-1 is an annotated pseudogene. The CDR3 runs to 19 residues. The CDR3 loop reads CASSKKGTGTPYGNQPQHF. CDR3 nucleotides: TGTGCCAGCAGCAAAAAGGGGACAGGGACGCCTTATGGCAATCAGCCCCAGCATTTT.

This clone was seen only a few times. V and J are TRBV6-4 and TRBJ2-1; D is tentatively TRBD1 or TRBD2 (7 bases each). CDR3 length: 15 residues. Germline V gene sequence: CDR1 MRHNA, CDR2 SNTAGT. The V end lost 5 bases, the J end lost 3 bases, and 14 bases lay between the germline ends. The CDR3 sequence: CASSKSGTDYNEQFF. CDR3 bases: TGTGCCAGCAGTAAAAGCGGGACAGACTACAATGAGCAGTTCTTC.

This sequence joins TRBV7-9 and TRBJ2-3; D is perhaps TRBD2 (6 bases). Germline CDR1 reads SEHNR; CDR2 reads FQNEAQ (reference sequence). V was clipped by 6 bases and J by 5 bases, with 12 bases between them. The CDR3 is 13 residues long. In nucleotides, the CDR3 is TGTGCCAGCAGGGGGGAAGCGGGAGATACGCAGTATTTT. Encoded protein: CASRGEAGDTQYF.

This clone is a singleton in its sample. The chain combines TRBV5-6 with TRBJ2-3, with D possibly being TRBD1 or TRBD2 (5 bases each). The CDR3 is 13 amino acids. Germline V gene data show CDR1 as SGHDT and CDR2 as YYEEEE. The V end was cut by 9 bases, the J end by 0 bases, with 11 bases between. The CDR3 spells CATRGASTDTQYF. The DNA of the CDR3 is TGTGCCACGAGGGGAGCTAGCACAGATACGCAGTATTTT.

The chain joins TRBV25-1 to TRBJ1-2; 7 positions agree with TRBD1. CDR3 length: 13 amino acids. Germline CDR1 MGHDK, CDR2 SYGVNS. V lost 6 bases and J lost 6; bases outside the gene matches: 7. The CDR3 is CASSRDRVDGYTF. The CDR3 DNA reads as TGTGCCAGCAGCCGAGACAGGGTGGATGGCTACACCTTC.

The chain is built from TRBV2 and TRBJ2-7, with 7 bases aligning to TRBD1. After removal of 1 base from V and 3 bases from J, the junction contained 3 bases not matched to a gene. Germline-derived CDR1 and CDR2 are SNHLY and FYNNEI. This CDR3 contains 14 residues. CDR3 protein: CASSEGRTGYEQYF. The CDR3 bases are TGTGCCAGCAGTGAAGGCCGGACAGGCTACGAGCAGTACTTC.

The chain carries TRBV5-4 and TRBJ2-3; a possible D gene is TRBD2 (5 bases). Trimming removed 5 bases from V and 1 base from J, with 17 bases in between. Germline values: CDR1 SGHNT, CDR2 YYREEE (reference sequence). The CDR3 sequence is 16 residues long. This chain's CDR3 is CASSRWSGSGTDTQYF. CDR3 nucleotide sequence: TGTGCCAGCAGTCGGTGGTCGGGGAGCGGCACAGATACGCAGTATTTT.

V is TRBV19 and J is TRBJ2-3; 12 nucleotides line up with TRBD2. Per the germline V gene, CDR1 is LNHDA and CDR2 is SQIVND (reference sequence). J was trimmed by 4 bases and V by 8 bases; bases with no gene match: 7. The CDR3 covers 15 residues. Here the CDR3 reads CASSTSGSLADTQYF. The CDR3 nucleotides read TGTGCCAGTTCGACTAGCGGGAGTCTAGCAGATACGCAGTATTTT.

CDR3 bases: TGTGCCAGCAGTTACAGCGGCACAGATACGCAGTATTTT. Translating it yields CASSYSGTDTQYF. The gene calls are TRBV6-5 and TRBJ2-3; D is uncertain. The CDR3 runs to 13 residues. Germline V gene data show CDR1 as MNHEY and CDR2 as SVGAGI. Trimming removed 2 bases from V and 1 base from J, with 4 bases in between.

The genes are TRBV21-1 and TRBJ1-1. TRBV21-1 is a pseudogene locus. The CDR3 runs to 14 residues. The CDR3 DNA is TGTGCCAGCAGCAAATTCGGGGGGCGCTTTGAAGCTTTCTTT. Translated: CASSKFGGRFEAFF.

V gene TRBV27 combines with J gene TRBJ1-5; 10 bases fit TRBD1. This CDR3 is built from 19 residues. CDR1 is MNHEY and CDR2 is SMNVEV in the germline V gene (reference sequence). J was trimmed by 0 bases and V by 4 bases; bases with no gene match: 12. The CDR3 DNA reads TGTGCCAGCAGTTCCAAATACCCCGGGACAGGGGATAGCAATCAGCCCCAGCATTTT. The encoded protein is CASSSKYPGTGDSNQPQHF.

This clone was detected only once. The rearrangement uses TRBV3-1 (or the pseudogene TRBV3-2) and TRBJ1-2, with D tentatively TRBD1 (5 bases). Germline V gene data show CDR1 as LGHDT and CDR2 as YNNKEL (reference sequence). This CDR3 is built from 11 residues. V dropped 3 bases and J dropped 8 bases, with 7 bases sitting between them. CDR3 in amino acids: CASSQGEGYTF. The CDR3 nucleotides are TGTGCCAGCAGCCAGGGGGAGGGCTACACCTTC.

The V call is TRBV9, the J call TRBJ2-1, with TRBD1 matching 8 bases. V shed 3 bases and J 1 base; nucleotides not matched to a gene: 6. From germline, CDR1 is SGDLS and CDR2 YYNGEE. The CDR3 loop spans 16 amino acids. The CDR3 protein is CASSAGTGGSYNEQFF. CDR3 DNA sequence: TGTGCCAGCAGCGCCGGGACAGGTGGTTCCTACAATGAGCAGTTCTTC.

The chain employs TRBV10-3 and TRBJ2-7, with D perhaps TRBD1 (6 bases). Germline V CDR1 and CDR2: ENHRY, SYGVKD. The ends were cut back, 3 bases at V and 6 bases at J, with 12 bases in the middle. This CDR3 region has 13 residues. CDR3 residues: CAISEFTGLEQYF. The CDR3 DNA follows: TGTGCCATCAGTGAATTTACAGGGCTCGAGCAGTACTTC.

The rearrangement joins TRBV9 to TRBJ2-1; 11 positions agree with TRBD2. The CDR3 runs 15 residues. J lost 8 bases, V lost 6 bases, and 10 bases had no gene match. Germline CDR1 is SGDLS and CDR2 is YYNGEE. This chain's CDR3 is CASILSGRAIDEQFF. The CDR3 coding sequence is TGTGCCAGCATCCTTAGCGGGAGGGCCATCGATGAGCAGTTCTTC.

This clone came up once. The gene calls are TRBV3-1 (or the pseudogene TRBV3-2) and TRBJ2-7, with D perhaps matching TRBD2 (6 bases). The CDR3 has 15 residues. The germline V and J ends were trimmed by 4 bases and 1 base, with 14 bases remaining between them. Germline V gene data show CDR1 as LGHDT and CDR2 as YNNKEL (reference sequence). The CDR3 bases are TGTGCCAGCAGCCTGGTTGGCGGGACGTCCTACGAGCAGTACTTC. Translation gives CASSLVGGTSYEQYF.

The chain couples TRBV10-3 to TRBJ2-4; 7 bases align to TRBD1. Germline V gene sequence: CDR1 ENHRY, CDR2 SYGVKD. CDR3 length: 17 amino acids. V shed 6 bases, J shed 0 bases, and the junction held 11 bases outside the gene matches. This chain's CDR3 is CAIRRDRTLLAKNIQYF. For the CDR3, the DNA is TGTGCCATCAGGAGGGACAGAACACTCCTAGCCAAAAACATTCAGTACTTC.

This chain connects TRBV10-3 to TRBJ1-1, with D possibly TRBD1 on 6 matching bases. V was pared by 4 bases and J by 1 base, with 10 bases between. The germline CDR1 and CDR2 sequences are ENHRY and SYGVKD. The CDR3 extends over 14 amino acids. CDR3 region: CAISGGAANTEAFF. CDR3 DNA sequence: TGTGCCATCAGTGGGGGGGCTGCGAACACTGAAGCTTTCTTT.

V gene TRBV18 combines with J gene TRBJ1-1; no clear D. V was pared by 2 bases and J by 1 base, with 2 bases between. This CDR3 comprises 12 residues. Germline lookup yields CDR1 KGHSH and CDR2 LQKENI. This CDR3 is CASSPGNTEAFF. Here the CDR3 DNA reads TGTGCCAGCTCACCAGGGAACACTGAAGCTTTCTTT.

This clone occurred a few times. The junction and the germline gene differ at one end; a read error may be behind it. The chain recombines TRBV6-5 with TRBJ2-7; 8 positions agree with TRBD1. The CDR3 is 15 residues long. CDR1 is MNHEY, CDR2 SVGAGI, per germline. The chain's CDR3 is CASSSAGTGSHEQYF. DNA of the CDR3: TGTGCCAGCAGTAGTGCCGGGACAGGCTCCCACGAGCAGTACTTC.

The chain joins TRBV4-2 to TRBJ1-1; tentatively, D is TRBD1 (5 bases). In germline, CDR1 is LGHNA, CDR2 YNFKEQ. CDR3 length: 16 residues. Trimming cost V 3 bases and J 1 base, with 15 bases left between them. The CDR3 spells CASSHPLGGENTEAFF. The CDR3 nucleotides are TGTGCCAGCAGCCACCCCCTCGGGGGGGAGAACACTGAAGCTTTCTTT.

This clone was seen only once. The genes are TRBV12-3 or TRBV12-4 and TRBJ2-1, with D possibly being TRBD2 (6 bases). The CDR3 length is 12 residues. V gave up 6 bases and J gave up 5 bases, with 8 bases separating them. The CDR3, as DNA: TGTGCCAGCAGATCTAGCGACAATGAGCAGTTCTTC. Residues: CASRSSDNEQFF.

V gene TRBV6-2 or TRBV6-3 combines with J gene TRBJ2-7; unclear D gene. The V end lost 3 bases, the J end lost 0 bases, and 9 bases lay between the germline ends. CDR3 length: 14 amino acids. Germline values: CDR1 MNHEY, CDR2 SVGEGT. CDR3: CASSYGQYSYEQYF. DNA of the CDR3: TGTGCCAGCAGTTATGGGCAGTACTCCTACGAGCAGTACTTC.

The chain joins TRBV28 to TRBJ2-3, with a tentative D call TRBD2 (6 bases). CDR1 is MDHEN, CDR2 SYDVKM, per germline. This CDR3 is built from 14 residues. The germline V and J ends were trimmed by 6 bases and 0 bases, with 10 bases remaining between them. CDR3 region: CASRILASTDTQYF. CDR3 DNA: TGTGCCAGCAGGATACTAGCTAGCACAGATACGCAGTATTTT.